This note documents a single T cell receptor (beta chain) sequence. The sample originates from a study of blood T cell repertoires in COVID-19. Germline CDR1 reads MNHEY; CDR2 reads SMNVEV (reference sequence). This CDR3 is built from 13 residues. After removal of 7 bases from V and 8 bases from J, the junction contained 3 bases not matched to a gene. TCRdb's copy holds only in-frame clones and misses some; the assay was immunoSEQ multiplex PCR. The data contain 55,000 to 65,000 clones, about 85% of them seen just once; the ten biggest clones take up 3.5%. Sequencing was done on a sample of peripheral blood. V usage is TRBV27 and J usage is TRBJ2-1; 12 bases match TRBD2. This clonotype originated in a woman over 75 with acute or convalescent COVID-19. CDR3 sequence: CASMPSGRDEQFF. DNA for the CDR3: TGTGCCAGCATGCCTAGCGGGAGGGATGAGCAGTTCTTC.